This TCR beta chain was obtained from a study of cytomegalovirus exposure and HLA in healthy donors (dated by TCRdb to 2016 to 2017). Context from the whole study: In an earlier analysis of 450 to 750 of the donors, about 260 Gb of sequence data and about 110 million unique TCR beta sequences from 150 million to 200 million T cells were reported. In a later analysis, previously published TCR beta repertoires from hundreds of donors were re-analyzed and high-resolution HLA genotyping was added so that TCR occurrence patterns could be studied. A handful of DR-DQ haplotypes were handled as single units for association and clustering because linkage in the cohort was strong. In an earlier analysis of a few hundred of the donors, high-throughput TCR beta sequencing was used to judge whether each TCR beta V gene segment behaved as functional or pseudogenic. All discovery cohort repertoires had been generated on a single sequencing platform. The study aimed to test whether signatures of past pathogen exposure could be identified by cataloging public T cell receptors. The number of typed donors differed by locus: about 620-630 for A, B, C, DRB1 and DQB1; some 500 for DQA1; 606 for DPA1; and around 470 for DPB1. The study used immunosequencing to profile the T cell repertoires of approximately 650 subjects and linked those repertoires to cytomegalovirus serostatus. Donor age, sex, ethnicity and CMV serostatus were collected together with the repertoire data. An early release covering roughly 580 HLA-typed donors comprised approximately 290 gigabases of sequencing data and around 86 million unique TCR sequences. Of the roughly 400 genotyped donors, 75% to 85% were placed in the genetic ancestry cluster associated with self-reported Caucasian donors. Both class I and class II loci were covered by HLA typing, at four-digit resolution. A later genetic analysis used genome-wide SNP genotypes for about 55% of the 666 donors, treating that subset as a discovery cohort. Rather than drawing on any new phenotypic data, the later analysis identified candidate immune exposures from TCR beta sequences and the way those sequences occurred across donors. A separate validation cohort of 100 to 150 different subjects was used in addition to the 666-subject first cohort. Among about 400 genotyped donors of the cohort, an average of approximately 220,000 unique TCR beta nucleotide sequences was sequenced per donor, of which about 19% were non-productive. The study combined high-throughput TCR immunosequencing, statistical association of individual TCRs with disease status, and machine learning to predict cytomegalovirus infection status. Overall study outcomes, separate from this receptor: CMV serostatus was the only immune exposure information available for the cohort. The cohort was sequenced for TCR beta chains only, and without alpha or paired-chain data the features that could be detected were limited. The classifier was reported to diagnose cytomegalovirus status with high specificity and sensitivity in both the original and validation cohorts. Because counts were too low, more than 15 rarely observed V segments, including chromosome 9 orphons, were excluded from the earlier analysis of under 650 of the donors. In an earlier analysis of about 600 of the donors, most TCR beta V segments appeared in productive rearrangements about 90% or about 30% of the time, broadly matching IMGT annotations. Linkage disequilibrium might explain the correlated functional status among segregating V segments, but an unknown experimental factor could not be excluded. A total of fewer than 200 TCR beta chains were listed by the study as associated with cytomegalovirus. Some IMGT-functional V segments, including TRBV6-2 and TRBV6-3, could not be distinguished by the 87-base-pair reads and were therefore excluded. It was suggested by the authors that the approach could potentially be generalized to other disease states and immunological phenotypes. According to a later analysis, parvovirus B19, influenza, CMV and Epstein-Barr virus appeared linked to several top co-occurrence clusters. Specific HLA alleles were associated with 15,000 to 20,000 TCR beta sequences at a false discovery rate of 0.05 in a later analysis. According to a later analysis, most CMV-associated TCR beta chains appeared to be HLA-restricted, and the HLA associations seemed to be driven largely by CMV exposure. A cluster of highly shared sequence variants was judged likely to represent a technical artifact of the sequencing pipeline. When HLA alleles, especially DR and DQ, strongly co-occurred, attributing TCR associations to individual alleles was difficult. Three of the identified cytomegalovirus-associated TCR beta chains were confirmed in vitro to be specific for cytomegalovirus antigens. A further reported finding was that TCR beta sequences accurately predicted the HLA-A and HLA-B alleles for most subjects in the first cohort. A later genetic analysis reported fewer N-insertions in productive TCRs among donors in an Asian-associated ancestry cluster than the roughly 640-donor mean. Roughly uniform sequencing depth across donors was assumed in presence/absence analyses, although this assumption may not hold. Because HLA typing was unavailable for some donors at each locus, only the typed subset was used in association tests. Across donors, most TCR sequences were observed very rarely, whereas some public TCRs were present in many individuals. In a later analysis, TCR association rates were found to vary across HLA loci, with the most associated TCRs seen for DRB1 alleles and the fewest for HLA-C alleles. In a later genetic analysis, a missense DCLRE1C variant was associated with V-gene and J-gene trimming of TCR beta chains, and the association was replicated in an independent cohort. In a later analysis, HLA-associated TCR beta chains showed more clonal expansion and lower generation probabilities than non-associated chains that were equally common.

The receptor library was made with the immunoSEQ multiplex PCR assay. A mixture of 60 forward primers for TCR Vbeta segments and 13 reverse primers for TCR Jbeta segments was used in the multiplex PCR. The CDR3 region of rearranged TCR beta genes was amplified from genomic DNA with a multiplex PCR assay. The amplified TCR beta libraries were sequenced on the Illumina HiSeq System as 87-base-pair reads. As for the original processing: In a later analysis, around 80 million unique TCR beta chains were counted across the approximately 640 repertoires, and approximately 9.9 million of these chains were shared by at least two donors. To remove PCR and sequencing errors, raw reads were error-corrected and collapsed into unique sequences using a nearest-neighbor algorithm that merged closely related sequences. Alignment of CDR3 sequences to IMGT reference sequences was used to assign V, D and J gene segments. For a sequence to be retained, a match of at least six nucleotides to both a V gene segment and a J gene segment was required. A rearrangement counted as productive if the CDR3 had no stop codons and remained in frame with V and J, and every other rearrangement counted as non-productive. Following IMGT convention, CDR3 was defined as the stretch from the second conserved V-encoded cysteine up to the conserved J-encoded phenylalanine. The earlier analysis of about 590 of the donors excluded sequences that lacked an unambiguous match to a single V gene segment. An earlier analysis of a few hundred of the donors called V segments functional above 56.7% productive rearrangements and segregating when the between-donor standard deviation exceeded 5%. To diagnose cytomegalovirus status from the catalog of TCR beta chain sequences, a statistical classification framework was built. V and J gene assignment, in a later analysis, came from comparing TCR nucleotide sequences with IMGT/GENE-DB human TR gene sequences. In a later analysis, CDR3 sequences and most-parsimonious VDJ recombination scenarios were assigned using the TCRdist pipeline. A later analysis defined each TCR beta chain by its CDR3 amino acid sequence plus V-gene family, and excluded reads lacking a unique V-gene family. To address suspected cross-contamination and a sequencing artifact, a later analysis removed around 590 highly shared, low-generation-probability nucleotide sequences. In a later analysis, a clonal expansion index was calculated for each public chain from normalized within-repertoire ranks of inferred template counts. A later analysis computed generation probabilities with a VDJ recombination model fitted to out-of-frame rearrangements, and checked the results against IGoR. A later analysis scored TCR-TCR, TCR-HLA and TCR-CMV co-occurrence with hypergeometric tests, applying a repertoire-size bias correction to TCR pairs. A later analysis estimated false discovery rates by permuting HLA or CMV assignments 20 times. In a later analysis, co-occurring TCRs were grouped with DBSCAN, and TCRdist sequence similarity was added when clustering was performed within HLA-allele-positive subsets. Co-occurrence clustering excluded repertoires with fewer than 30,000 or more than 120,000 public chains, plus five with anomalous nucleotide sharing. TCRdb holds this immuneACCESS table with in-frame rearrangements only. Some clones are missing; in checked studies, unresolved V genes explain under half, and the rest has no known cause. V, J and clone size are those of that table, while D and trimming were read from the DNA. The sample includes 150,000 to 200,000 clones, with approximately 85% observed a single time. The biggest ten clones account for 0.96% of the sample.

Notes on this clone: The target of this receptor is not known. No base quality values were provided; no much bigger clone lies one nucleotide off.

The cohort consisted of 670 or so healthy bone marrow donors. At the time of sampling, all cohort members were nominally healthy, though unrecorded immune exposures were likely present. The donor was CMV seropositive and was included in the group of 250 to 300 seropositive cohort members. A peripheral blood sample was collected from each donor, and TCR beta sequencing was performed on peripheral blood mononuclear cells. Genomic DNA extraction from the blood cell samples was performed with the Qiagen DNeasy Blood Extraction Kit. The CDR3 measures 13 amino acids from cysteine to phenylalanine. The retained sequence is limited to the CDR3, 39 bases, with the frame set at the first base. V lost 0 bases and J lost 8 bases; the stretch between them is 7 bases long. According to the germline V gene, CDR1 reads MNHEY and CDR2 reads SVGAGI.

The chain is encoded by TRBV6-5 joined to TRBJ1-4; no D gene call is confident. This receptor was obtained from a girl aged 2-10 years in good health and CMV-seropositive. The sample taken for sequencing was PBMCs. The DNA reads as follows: TGTGCCAGCAGTTACTCGATTGAGGAAAAACTGTTTTTT. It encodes CASSYSIEEKLFF.